Listed below are T cell receptor beta chains from one sample, sequenced in a study of cytomegalovirus exposure and HLA in healthy donors. Assay used: immunoSEQ multiplex PCR; TCRdb lists only in-frame clones, some missing. The sample lists about 160,000 clones, roughly 80% occurring once. The sequenced sample consisted of PBMCs. These receptor sequences come from a man aged 50-60 years in good health and CMV-seropositive. CDR3s include the opening cysteine and the closing phenylalanine or tryptophan. Fields, in order: J gene, V gene, CDR3 length, CDR3 protein.

J: TRBJ1-2; V: TRBV27; length: 15; CDR3: CASSSGLGQVYGYTF
J: TRBJ1-6; V: TRBV16; length: 12; CDR3: CASSPGLSPLHF
J: TRBJ1-5; V: TRBV7-9; length: 14; CDR3: CASSSGQVNQPQHF
J: TRBJ2-7; V: TRBV28; length: 16; CDR3: CASSLLTSGSPYEQYF
J: TRBJ2-7; V: TRBV28; length: 17; CDR3: CASSLGWGTSGAYEQYF
J: TRBJ2-7; V: TRBV19; length: 13; CDR3: CASSWTKHYEQYF
J: TRBJ2-1; V: TRBV18; length: 15; CDR3: CASSQGRGSDNEQFF
J: TRBJ1-2; V: TRBV2; length: 15; CDR3: CASNPGTGGEIGYTF
J: TRBJ1-1; V: TRBV28; length: 11; CDR3: CASSPYSEAFF
J: TRBJ2-1; V: TRBV11-2; length: 15; CDR3: CASSSSGSSYNEQFF
J: TRBJ1-5; V: TRBV27; length: 16; CDR3: CARIHTGARGNQPQHF
J: TRBJ1-1; V: TRBV10-3; length: 16; CDR3: CAISESRGTGGSEAFF
J: TRBJ2-1; V: TRBV27; length: 15; CDR3: CASSHRSTSYNEQFF
J: TRBJ2-6; V: TRBV27; length: 19; CDR3: CASSSPGSGGIAGANVLTF
J: TRBJ1-1; V: TRBV9; length: 14; CDR3: CASSPAGGETEAFF
J: TRBJ1-5; V: TRBV2; length: 15; CDR3: CASSLTGGGNQPQHF
J: TRBJ2-2; V: TRBV2; length: 16; CDR3: CASSPPGLASTGELFF
J: TRBJ2-3; V: TRBV5-1; length: 13; CDR3: CASTGQGTDTQYF
J: TRBJ1-4; V: TRBV2; length: 14; CDR3: CASSADRGPAKLFF
J: TRBJ2-2; V: TRBV7-9; length: 15; CDR3: CASSPPGDLSGELFF
J: TRBJ1-1; V: TRBV6-6; length: 16; CDR3: CASSQKGRGGGTEAFF
J: TRBJ2-4; V: TRBV15; length: 15; CDR3: CATSRDPSAKNIQYF
J: TRBJ2-4; V: TRBV6-6; length: 15; CDR3: CASSQGLIAKNIQYF
J: TRBJ1-5; V: TRBV21-1; length: 16; CDR3: CASSKAEGAMNQPQHF
J: TRBJ1-5; V: TRBV5-6; length: 18; CDR3: CASIIGTGERHGNQPQHF
J: TRBJ2-1; V: TRBV5-1; length: 14; CDR3: CASRLGSSHNEQFF
J: TRBJ1-5; V: TRBV19; length: 17; CDR3: CASSIVTRDRGPQPQHF
J: TRBJ2-6; V: TRBV28; length: 17; CDR3: CASSPGTDSSGANVLTF
J: TRBJ2-5; V: TRBV15; length: 12; CDR3: CATARTQETQYF
J: TRBJ2-5; V: TRBV7-6; length: 16; CDR3: CASSSASGTGGETQYF
J: TRBJ2-2; V: TRBV5-1; length: 13; CDR3: CASSFPSTGELFF
J: TRBJ1-6; V: TRBV27; length: 17; CDR3: CASSPGQGASYNSPLHF
J: TRBJ1-1; V: TRBV5-4; length: 12; CDR3: CASSPGGTEAFF
J: TRBJ1-5; V: TRBV6-1; length: 13; CDR3: CASGREINQPQHF
J: TRBJ2-3; V: TRBV7-3; length: 14; CDR3: CASSDSVSTDTQYF
J: TRBJ2-7; V: TRBV6-6; length: 16; CDR3: CASSYSGRGRAYEQYF
J: TRBJ2-1; V: TRBV7-8; length: 14; CDR3: CASSWGQGRDEQFF
J: TRBJ2-1; V: TRBV5-6; length: 14; CDR3: CASSLGQPYNEQFF
J: TRBJ2-2; V: TRBV27; length: 17; CDR3: CASSLRGTGGMTGELFF
J: TRBJ2-7; V: TRBV29-1; length: 14; CDR3: CSVGRADLPYEQYF